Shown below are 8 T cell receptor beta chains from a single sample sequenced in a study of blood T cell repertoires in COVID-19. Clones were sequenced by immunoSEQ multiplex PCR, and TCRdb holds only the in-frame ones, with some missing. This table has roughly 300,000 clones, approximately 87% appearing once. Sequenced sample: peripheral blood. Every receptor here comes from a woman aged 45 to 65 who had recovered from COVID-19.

DNA of the CDR3: TGCAGCGTTGGCCGGACAGGGGGGGACTATGGCTACACCTTC. As protein: CSVGRTGGDYGYTF. This sequence joins TRBV29-1 and TRBJ1-2; 10 nucleotides line up with TRBD1. V lost 4 bases to trimming and J lost 3 bases; unmatched junction nucleotides: 5. The CDR3 is 14 residues long. CDR1 is SQVTM, CDR2 ANQGSEA, per germline.

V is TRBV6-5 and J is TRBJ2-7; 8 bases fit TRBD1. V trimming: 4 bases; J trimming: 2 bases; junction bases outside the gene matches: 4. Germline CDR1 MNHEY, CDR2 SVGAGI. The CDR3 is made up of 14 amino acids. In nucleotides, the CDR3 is TGTGCCAGCAGTTCAACGACAGGGGCCTACGAGCAGTACTTC. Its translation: CASSSTTGAYEQYF.

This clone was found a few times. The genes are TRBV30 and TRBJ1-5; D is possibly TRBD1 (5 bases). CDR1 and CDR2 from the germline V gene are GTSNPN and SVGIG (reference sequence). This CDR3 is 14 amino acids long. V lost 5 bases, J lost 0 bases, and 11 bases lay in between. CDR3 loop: CAWGRGGSNQPQHF. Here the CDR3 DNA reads TGTGCCTGGGGTAGGGGCGGTAGCAATCAGCCCCAGCATTTT.

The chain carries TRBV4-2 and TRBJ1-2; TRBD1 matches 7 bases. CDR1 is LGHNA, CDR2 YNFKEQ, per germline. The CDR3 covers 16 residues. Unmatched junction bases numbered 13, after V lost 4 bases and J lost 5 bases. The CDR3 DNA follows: TGTGCCAGCAGCCGTCTCGGGGACAGTGCCTATTATGGCTACACCTTC. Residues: CASSRLGDSAYYGYTF.

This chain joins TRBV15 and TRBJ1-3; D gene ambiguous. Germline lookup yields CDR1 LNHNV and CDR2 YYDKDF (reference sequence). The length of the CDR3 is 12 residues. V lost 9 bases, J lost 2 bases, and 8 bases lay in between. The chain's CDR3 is CATYSTGNTIYF. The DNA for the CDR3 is TGTGCCACATACAGCACTGGAAACACCATATATTTT.

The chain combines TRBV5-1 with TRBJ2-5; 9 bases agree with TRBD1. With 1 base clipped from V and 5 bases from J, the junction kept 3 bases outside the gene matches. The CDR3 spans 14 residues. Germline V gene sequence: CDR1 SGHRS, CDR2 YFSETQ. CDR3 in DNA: TGCGCCAGCAGCTTGACAGGGGGCGAGGAGACCCAGTACTTC. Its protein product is CASSLTGGEETQYF.

The CDR3 reads CAIQGLSTEAFF. The DNA of the CDR3 is TGTGCCATCCAGGGGTTGTCCACTGAAGCTTTCTTT. The V call is TRBV10-3, the J call TRBJ1-1, with D possibly matching TRBD1 (6 bases). V was cut by 8 bases and J by 4 bases, with 11 bases left in between. Germline values: CDR1 ENHRY, CDR2 SYGVKD. The CDR3 loop spans 12 amino acids.

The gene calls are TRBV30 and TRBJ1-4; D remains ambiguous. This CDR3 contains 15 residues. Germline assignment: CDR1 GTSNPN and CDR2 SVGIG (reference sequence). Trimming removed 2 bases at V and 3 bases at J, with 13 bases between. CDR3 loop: CAWSRRSAANEKLFF. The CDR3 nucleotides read TGTGCCTGGAGTAGGCGGTCGGCGGCTAATGAAAAACTGTTTTTT.